The next 2 T cell receptor beta chains were all read from a single sample in a study of Ad26.COV2.S vaccination and SARS-CoV-2 variants. Repertoires were generated with immunoSEQ multiplex PCR, while TCRdb's copy carries only in-frame clones and drops some. Here the sample spans about 440,000 clones, 90% being singletons. Treatment noted: roughly 19 received Ad26.COV2.S at low or high dose, single or two shots; about 5 received placebo; per-sample allocation not given. Collection of the samples took place on day 63 after the first injection of vaccine or placebo. The source material was peripheral blood, sampled in a trial of Ad26.COV2.S vaccine versus placebo. The receptors originated from a person aged 18-65 years who received the Ad26.COV2.S COVID-19 vaccine or a placebo.

J is TRBJ2-1 and V is TRBV5-5; D is unresolved. Germline CDR1 is SGHKS and CDR2 is YYEKEE (reference sequence). The CDR3 extends over 15 amino acids. V lost 4 bases and J 6 bases, leaving 17 bases between the germline ends. CDR3 sequence: CASSPQPGLGNEQFF. The CDR3, as DNA: TGTGCCAGCAGCCCACAGCCCGGGCTCGGCAATGAGCAGTTCTTC.

The CDR3 nucleotides are TGTGCCAGCTCACCATTCGCTAGCGGGAGTCAGGCCCTTTACAATGAGCAGTTCTTC. Its translation: CASSPFASGSQALYNEQFF. The chain joins TRBV18 to TRBJ2-1; TRBD2 matches 10 bases. The trim removed 2 bases at V and 4 bases at J, leaving 14 bases unmatched. The CDR3 totals 19 residues. Germline CDR1 is KGHSH and CDR2 is LQKENI.